This T cell receptor beta chain was profiled in a study of T cells in Graves' hyperthyroidism and ophthalmopathy. This clonotype has a count of ten or more. Researchers took RNA transcripts and amplified the TCR beta CDR3 regions from them. The HTBI primer set was used in a first-round RT-PCR of the TCR CDR3. TCRdb itself ran the multiplex PCR reads through MiXCR, one entry per CDR3 protein. The repertoire holds some 460,000 distinct CDR3 sequences, 15% to 17% seen once, with just under 8% in the top ten. Patients counted as stable if ophthalmopathy did not develop within 18 months. The sample was blood. The receptor was isolated from a woman aged 18-30 years with Graves' hyperthyroidism.

The CDR3 DNA follows: TGCAGTGCTCGGAGTCCGGGACTAGTGTTCTACGAGCAGTACTTC. The encoded protein is CSARSPGLVFYEQYF. The J gene is TRBJ2-7, the V gene TRBV20-1; 8 positions agree with TRBD2. CDR3 size: 15 residues. V lost 5 bases and J lost 3; bases outside the gene matches: 12. Germline lookup yields CDR1 DFQATT and CDR2 SNEGSKA (reference sequence).